These 21 T cell receptor beta chains originate from one sample sequenced in a study of shared clonotypes between healthy human individuals (dated by TCRdb to the early 2020s). The method behind the library was the immunoSEQ multiplex PCR assay. The clones in this table, taken by TCRdb from immuneACCESS, are in-frame only. Not every clone is retained; where verified, under half of the shortfall comes from an unresolved V gene, and the cause of the rest is unknown. This sample gives about 1 million clones in total; 75% to 80% of them show up just once. Together, the top ten hold under 0.6% of the sample. Sequencing was performed on memory CD4+ T cells from PBMCs. What this sample's cell subset or site label stands for: CD45RA-negative fraction. All receptors come from a man aged 18 to 29 in good health. Some clones in this sample may be carry-over from other donors' samples.

In this sample, this clone turned up once. The junction and the germline gene differ at one end; a read error may be behind it. The chain joins TRBV6-1 to TRBJ2-3, with 16 bases identical to TRBD2. Germline V lookup: CDR1 MNHNS, CDR2 SASEGT. The CDR3 length is 18 residues. CDR3 amino acids: CASREGTSGRVSTDTQYF. In DNA, the CDR3 is TGTGCCAGCAGGGAAGGGACTAGCGGGAGGGTAAGCACAGATACGCAGTATTTT.

This chain links TRBV7-2 with TRBJ1-2; TRBD1 matches 7 bases. The CDR3 contains 14 residues. Germline-derived CDR1 and CDR2 are SGHTA and FQGNSA. The V gene end was trimmed by 0 bases and the J gene end by 3 bases; junction bases not matched to a gene: 1. The CDR3 DNA follows: TGTGCCAGCAGCTTAGCCCAGGGGGACTATGGCTACACCTTC. Its translation is CASSLAQGDYGYTF.

V and J are TRBV30 and TRBJ1-2; weak D call: TRBD1 (5 bases). Germline V gene sequence: CDR1 GTSNPN, CDR2 SVGIG (reference sequence). Trimming took 2 bases from V and 4 from J, leaving 17 bases between them. The CDR3 sequence is 15 residues long. This CDR3 is CAWSFPGAVGYGYTF. CDR3 nucleotide sequence: TGTGCCTGGAGTTTCCCCGGGGCGGTGGGCTATGGCTACACCTTC.

This clone was picked up one time. This specimen includes other DNA sequences encoding the same CDR3. The gene calls are TRBV29-1 and TRBJ1-2, with a tentative D call TRBD1 (6 bases). The CDR3 contains 11 residues. V was shortened by 3 bases and J by 5 bases, with 7 bases between the two germline ends. Germline lookup yields CDR1 SQVTM and CDR2 ANQGSEA. CDR3 bases: TGCAGCGTTGACACAGGGTATGGCTACACCTTC. It specifies CSVDTGYGYTF.

V and J are TRBV28 and TRBJ1-5; 10 bases fit TRBD1. Germline V gene sequence: CDR1 MDHEN, CDR2 SYDVKM. The CDR3 consists of 17 residues. The V segment lost 2 bases and the J segment 6 bases; nucleotides outside the gene matches: 10. CDR3 coding DNA: TGTGCCAGCAGTTTAAGACAGGGGGCGGTTATCGGTCAGCCCCAGCATTTT. Translated: CASSLRQGAVIGQPQHF.

V and J are TRBV5-1 and TRBJ2-7; D is ambiguous. V shed 4 bases and J shed 4 bases, with 18 bases lying between them. Germline V gene sequence: CDR1 SGHRS, CDR2 YFSETQ. CDR3 size: 15 residues. This CDR3 reads CASSPRRPSFYEQYF. CDR3 in DNA: TGCGCCAGCAGCCCGCGAAGACCCTCGTTTTACGAGCAGTACTTC.

CDR3 in amino acids: CASSGPGGDGYTF. The CDR3, as DNA: TGTGCCAGCAGCGGGCCGGGGGGCGATGGCTACACCTTC. The rearrangement links TRBV28 to TRBJ1-2; possible D gene TRBD1, 6 bases. The V end was cut by 6 bases, the J end by 6 bases, with 14 bases between. The CDR3 consists of 13 residues. Per the germline V gene, CDR1 is MDHEN and CDR2 is SYDVKM.

The table lists this clone with many counts. The chain has TRBV19 and TRBJ1-1, with a weak D call TRBD1 (5 bases). CDR1 and CDR2 (germline): LNHDA, SQIVND (reference sequence). The CDR3 totals 15 residues. Trimming took 7 bases from V and 1 from J, leaving 16 bases between them. The chain's CDR3 is CASTQEGARNTEAFF. The CDR3, as DNA: TGTGCCAGTACCCAGGAAGGGGCAAGGAACACTGAAGCTTTCTTT. The full variable domain, completed using reference TRBV19 and TRBJ1-1, is DGGITQSPKYLFRKEGQNVTLSCEQNLNHDAMYWYRQDPGQGLRLIYYSQIVNDFQKGDIAEGYSVSREKKESFPLTVTSAQKNPTAFYLCASTQEGARNTEAFFGQGTRLTVV.

V is TRBV10-3 and J is TRBJ1-1, with D possibly matching TRBD1 (5 bases). The germline gives CDR1 ENHRY, CDR2 SYGVKD. V gave up 4 bases and J gave up 4 bases, with 16 bases separating them. There are 15 residues in the CDR3. The CDR3, as DNA: TGTGCCATCAGTGGGGCCGGGGGACCGGGCACTGAAGCTTTCTTT. Its translation is CAISGAGGPGTEAFF.

The rearrangement joins TRBV7-3 to TRBJ1-1; D gene unclear. The ends were cut back, 2 bases at V and 4 bases at J, with 8 bases in the middle. The CDR3 totals 13 residues. Germline lookup yields CDR1 SGHTA and CDR2 FQGTGA. In nucleotides, the CDR3 is TGTGCCAGCAGCTTACTTGGAGCCACTGAAGCTTTCTTT. It codes for CASSLLGATEAFF.

The chain is built from TRBV25-1 and TRBJ2-3; 7 positions agree with TRBD2. The CDR3 runs 15 residues. The V and J ends lost 2 bases and 6 bases, in that order; junction bases with no gene match: 8. In germline, CDR1 is MGHDK, CDR2 SYGVNS. CDR3 in DNA: TGTGCCAGCAGTGAAGGGGGGAGGGCCCGCGATACGCAGTATTTT. Protein: CASSEGGRARDTQYF. Full variable domain (outside the CDR3, taken from reference TRBV25-1 and TRBJ2-3): EADIYQTPRYLVIGTGKKITLECSQTMGHDKMYWYQQDPGMELHLIHYSYGVNSTEKGDLSSESTVSRIRTEHFPLTLESARPSHTSQYLCASSEGGRARDTQYFGPGTRLTVL.

Regarding this clone: Within the sample, other DNA sequences also encode this same CDR3. The rearrangement joins TRBV5-1 to TRBJ2-3; 7 nucleotides align to TRBD2. CDR1 and CDR2 from the germline V gene are SGHRS and YFSETQ. The V gene end was trimmed by 4 bases and the J gene end by 0 bases; junction bases not matched to a gene: 5. This CDR3 contains 15 residues. CDR3 sequence: CASSLGTTSTDTQYF. The CDR3, as DNA: TGCGCCAGCAGCCTCGGGACTACTAGCACAGATACGCAGTATTTT.

This clone was counted once. CDR3 DNA: TGTGCCAGCAGGAACCCTAACAGGGATCCTGAAGCTTTCTTT. Residues: CASRNPNRDPEAFF. The chain has TRBV6-1 and TRBJ1-1, with TRBD1 as a possible D gene (6 bases). The CDR3 covers 14 residues. The V end lost 6 bases, the J end lost 6 bases, and 17 bases lay between the germline ends. From germline, CDR1 is MNHNS and CDR2 SASEGT.

The chain recombines TRBV5-1 with TRBJ2-3; 7 positions match TRBD2. The CDR3 loop spans 14 amino acids. The V gene end was trimmed by 3 bases and the J gene end by 3 bases; junction bases not matched to a gene: 4. Germline CDR1 is SGHRS and CDR2 is YFSETQ. The CDR3 is CASSYASGTDTQYF. DNA for the CDR3: TGCGCCAGCAGCTACGCTAGCGGAACAGATACGCAGTATTTT.

The V call is TRBV6-6, the J call TRBJ1-3, with D uncertain. The CDR3 contains 14 residues. Germline lookup yields CDR1 MNHNY and CDR2 SVGAGI (reference sequence). V lost 1 base and J lost 4, with 8 bases in between. CDR3 in amino acids: CASSYLGFGNTIYF. Here the CDR3 DNA reads TGTGCCAGCAGTTACTTGGGATTCGGAAACACCATATATTTT.

CDR3: CASSPGQTYGYTF. DNA of the CDR3: TGTGCCAGCAGCCCTGGACAGACCTATGGCTACACCTTC. The chain carries TRBV5-4 and TRBJ1-2; D possibly corresponds to TRBD1 (6 bases). Trimming took 4 bases from V and 4 from J, leaving 11 bases between them. The germline CDR1 and CDR2 sequences are SGHNT and YYREEE (reference sequence). CDR3 length equals 13 residues. The entire variable domain, with the rest obtained from reference TRBV5-4 and TRBJ1-2, is as follows: ETGVTQSPTHLIKTRGQQVTLRCSSQSGHNTVSWYQQALGQGPQFIFQYYREEENGRGNFPPRFSGLQFPNYSSELNVNALELDDSALYLCASSPGQTYGYTFGSGTRLTVV.

The chain uses TRBV5-1 and TRBJ2-2; 8 bases are shared with TRBD2. V was clipped by 6 bases and J by 2 bases; unmatched bases: 9. Looked up from germline, CDR1 is SGHRS and CDR2 is YFSETQ. The CDR3 totals 16 residues. The CDR3 reads CASIPVAGPNTGELFF. The CDR3 DNA is TGCGCCAGCATTCCGGTAGCGGGGCCAAACACCGGGGAGCTGTTTTTT.

This sequence joins TRBV7-9 and TRBJ1-3; D uncertain. This CDR3 has 14 amino acids. V lost 4 bases, J lost 4 bases, and 11 bases lay in between. The germline V gene has CDR1 SEHNR and CDR2 FQNEAQ (reference sequence). CDR3 DNA: TGTGCCAGCAGCTGGAGCGGATCGGGAAACACCATATATTTT. It is translated as CASSWSGSGNTIYF.

The V gene is TRBV7-9, the J gene TRBJ2-1; no clear D gene. Per germline, CDR1 SEHNR and CDR2 FQNEAQ (reference sequence). Trimming left V 6 bases short and J 5 bases short, with 11 bases between. The CDR3 has 13 residues. Here the CDR3 reads CASRKDGDNEQFF. In DNA form, the CDR3 reads TGTGCCAGCAGAAAGGACGGAGACAATGAGCAGTTCTTC.

The chain has TRBV9 and TRBJ2-1; 9 bases are shared with TRBD1. Germline V gives CDR1 SGDLS, CDR2 YYNGEE. The V and J ends lost 3 bases and 3 bases, in that order; junction bases with no gene match: 4. The CDR3 spans 15 residues. Here the CDR3 DNA reads TGTGCCAGCAGCGAGGGACAGGGTATCTACAATGAGCAGTTCTTC. This translates into CASSEGQGIYNEQFF.

The CDR3 loop is CASREVAGETQYF. As DNA, the CDR3 is TGTGCCAGCAGAGAGGTGGCGGGGGAGACCCAGTACTTC. The chain has TRBV5-4 and TRBJ2-5; perhaps TRBD2 as D (6 bases). Germline V lookup: CDR1 SGHNT, CDR2 YYREEE (reference sequence). This CDR3 is built from 13 residues. With 5 bases removed from V and 5 bases from J, the gap between germline ends came to 13 bases.